This T cell receptor beta chain was retrieved from a study of Graves' ophthalmopathy and Graves' hyperthyroidism. Per the germline V gene, CDR1 is MGHDK and CDR2 is SYGVNS. The CDR3 extends over 16 amino acids. Trimming removed 6 bases from V and 4 bases from J; junction bases left unmatched: 14. RNA transcripts were the source from which TCR beta CDR3 regions were amplified. Second-round multiplex PCR followed a first-round RT-PCR using HTBI primers. TCRdb re-called the multiplex PCR reads through MiXCR, storing one row per CDR3 protein. The profile covers some 350,000 distinct CDR3 sequences, with about 17% appearing a single time and approximately 2.4% taken by the ten largest. This clonotype was observed many times.

V gene TRBV25-1 combines with J gene TRBJ2-7, with TRBD1 matching 8 bases. The specimen sequenced was peripheral blood. This receptor was identified in an adult woman with stable Graves' hyperthyroidism. The CDR3 loop reads CASSPGPWTGRYEQYF. Written as DNA, the CDR3 is TGTGCCAGCAGCCCCGGGCCTTGGACAGGGCGGTACGAGCAGTACTTC.